The 5 T cell receptor beta chains given below trace back to one sample, sequenced in a study of OX40 agonist ivuxolimab in advanced cancers. Only in-frame clones appear in the TCRdb table, and some are missing; sequencing was by immunoSEQ multiplex PCR. The sample lists 34,000 or so clones; roughly four fifths were seen once. The starting material was CD4+ or CD8+ T cells sorted from blood, obtained in a trial of the OX40 agonist ivuxolimab. The source is an adult with an advanced solid tumor such as melanoma, head and neck, liver or kidney cancer.

V usage is TRBV7-6 and J usage is TRBJ2-1; 7 bases are shared with TRBD1. Germline assignment: CDR1 SGHVS and CDR2 FNYEAQ. The length of the CDR3 is 17 residues. V was clipped by 2 bases and J by 0 bases; unmatched bases: 7. The DNA for the CDR3 is TGTGCCAGCAGCTTATACAGGGGCGAGAGCTCCTACAATGAGCAGTTCTTC. It specifies CASSLYRGESSYNEQFF. Using reference TRBV7-6 and TRBJ2-1 for the parts outside the CDR3, the full variable domain is GAGVSQSPRYKVTKRGQDVALRCDPISGHVSLYWYRQALGQGPEFLTYFNYEAQQDKSGLPNDRFSAERPEGSISTLTIQRTEQRDSAMYRCASSLYRGESSYNEQFFGPGTRLTVL.

The rearrangement joins TRBV30 to TRBJ1-2; D remains ambiguous. Germline loops: CDR1 GTSNPN, CDR2 SVGIG (reference sequence). There are 14 residues in the CDR3. Trimming removed 4 bases at V and 2 bases at J, with 14 bases between. The CDR3 bases are TGTGCCTGGAAATGGGAGAAAGCGAACTATGGCTACACCTTC. This gives the protein CAWKWEKANYGYTF.

In this sample, this clone turned up once. The chain couples TRBV19 to TRBJ1-5, with TRBD1 matching over 8 bases. This CDR3 spans 14 amino acids. The germline V gene has CDR1 LNHDA and CDR2 SQIVND (reference sequence). V trimming: 7 bases; J trimming: 2 bases; junction bases outside the gene matches: 4. The CDR3 here is CASTTTGGNQPQHF. CDR3 bases: TGTGCCAGTACTACGACAGGGGGCAATCAGCCCCAGCATTTT.

The gene calls are TRBV28 and TRBJ1-6; D is perhaps TRBD1 (5 bases). The CDR3 runs to 16 residues. Per germline, CDR1 MDHEN and CDR2 SYDVKM. V lost 5 bases and J lost 4, with 15 bases in between. CDR3 sequence reads: CASSATAFIYNSPLHF. The CDR3 region has the DNA TGTGCCAGCAGTGCGACAGCCTTTATTTATAATTCACCCCTCCACTTT. Combining the CDR3 with reference TRBV28 and TRBJ1-6 gives the whole variable domain DVKVTQSSRYLVKRTGEKVFLECVQDMDHENMFWYRQDPGLGLRLIYFSYDVKMKEKGDIPEGYSVSREKKERFSLILESASTNQTSMYLCASSATAFIYNSPLHFGNGTRLTVT.

The V and J genes are TRBV5-6 and TRBJ1-4, with D unresolved. Per germline, CDR1 SGHDT and CDR2 YYEEEE. The CDR3 is 18 residues long. Trimming removed 0 bases at V and 5 bases at J, with 20 bases between. The CDR3 nucleotides read TGTGCCAGCAGCTTGGCCCCCGGTTCCGAGCCTAAAAATGAAAAACTGTTTTTT. Translated, it gives CASSLAPGSEPKNEKLFF.